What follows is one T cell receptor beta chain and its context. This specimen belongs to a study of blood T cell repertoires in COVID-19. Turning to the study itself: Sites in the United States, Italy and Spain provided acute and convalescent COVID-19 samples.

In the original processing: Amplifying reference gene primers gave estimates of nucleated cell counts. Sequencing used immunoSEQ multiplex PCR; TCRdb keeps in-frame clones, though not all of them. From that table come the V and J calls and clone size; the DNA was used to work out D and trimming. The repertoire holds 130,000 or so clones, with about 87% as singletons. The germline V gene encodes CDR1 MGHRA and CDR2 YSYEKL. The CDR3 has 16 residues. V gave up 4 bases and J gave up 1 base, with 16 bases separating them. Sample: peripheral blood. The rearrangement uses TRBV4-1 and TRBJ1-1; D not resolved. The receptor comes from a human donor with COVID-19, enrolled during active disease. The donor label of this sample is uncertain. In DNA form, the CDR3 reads TGCGCCAGCAGCCCTCGGTTTGCGGTGGGGAACACTGAAGCTTTCTTT. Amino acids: CASSPRFAVGNTEAFF.